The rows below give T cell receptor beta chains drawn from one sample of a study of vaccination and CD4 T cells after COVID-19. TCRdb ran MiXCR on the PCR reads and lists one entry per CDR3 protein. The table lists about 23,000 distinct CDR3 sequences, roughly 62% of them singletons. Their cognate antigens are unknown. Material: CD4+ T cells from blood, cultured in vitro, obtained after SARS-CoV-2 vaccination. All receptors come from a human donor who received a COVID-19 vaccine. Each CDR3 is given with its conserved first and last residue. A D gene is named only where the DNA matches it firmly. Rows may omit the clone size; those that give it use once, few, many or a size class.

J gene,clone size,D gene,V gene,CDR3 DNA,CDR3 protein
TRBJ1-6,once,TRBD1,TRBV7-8,TGTGCCAGCAGCTTGGGACAGGGTGCGAATTCACCCCTCCGCTTT,CASSLGQGANSPLRF
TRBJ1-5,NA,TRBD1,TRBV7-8,TGTGCCAGCAGCTCCCCAACTAGGGGGCCGGGGCGTGGTCAGCCCCAGCATTTT,CASSSPTRGPGRGQPQHF
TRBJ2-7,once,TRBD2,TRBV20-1,TGCAGTGCTAGGATGGGACTAAGCGGGGGCTACGAGCAGTACTTC,CSARMGLSGGYEQYF
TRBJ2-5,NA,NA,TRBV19,TGTGCCAGTAGTATAAGGCTAGGAGGGGGCCGTAGGGAGACCCAGTACTTC,CASSIRLGGGRRETQYF
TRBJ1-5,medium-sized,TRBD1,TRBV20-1,TGCAGTGCTAAAAACATCGACAGGGGTGGCAATCAGCCCCAGCATTTT,CSAKNIDRGGNQPQHF
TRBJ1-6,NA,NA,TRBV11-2,TGTGCCAGCAGCTTAGTACAGGGATTAGGGTCAGTAGCCCTCCACTTT,CASSLVQGLGSVALHF
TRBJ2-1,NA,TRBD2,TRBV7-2,TGTGCCAGCAGCATAGATCTAGCGGGCCGTTACAATGAGCAGTTCTTC,CASSIDLAGRYNEQFF
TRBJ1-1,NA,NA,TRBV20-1,TGCAGTGCAAACAGGGAGGCTGAAGCTTTCTTT,CSANREAEAFF
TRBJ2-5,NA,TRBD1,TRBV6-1,TGTGCCAGCATCCTACTGCCGGACAGGCTCGAAGAGCCCCAGTACTTC,CASILLPDRLEEPQYF
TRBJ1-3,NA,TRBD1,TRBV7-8,TGTGCCAGCAGTCGAGCAGGGGGTGGAAACACCATATATTTT,CASSRAGGGNTIYF
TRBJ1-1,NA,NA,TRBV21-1,TGTGCCAGCAGCAAATTAGGGGACAGGTTGAACACTGAAGCTTTCTTT,CASSKLGDRLNTEAFF
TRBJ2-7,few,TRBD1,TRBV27,TGTGCCAGCAGTTTTCTACAGGGGGCCGAGCAGTACTTC,CASSFLQGAEQYF
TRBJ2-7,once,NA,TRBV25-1,TGTGCCAGCAGTGAATATGGGCAGGGCTCCTACGAGCAGTACTTC,CASSEYGQGSYEQYF
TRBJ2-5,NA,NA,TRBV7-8,TGTGCCAGCAGCTTAGGAGGAAGGGGGTTTCAAGAGACCCAGTACTTC,CASSLGGRGFQETQYF
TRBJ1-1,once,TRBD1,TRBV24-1,TGTGCCACCAGTGATGCGGACAGGGACACTGAAGCTTTCTTT,CATSDADRDTEAFF
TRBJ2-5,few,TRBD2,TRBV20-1,TGCAGTGCTAGAGGAGTAGCGGGGGTCGTCGGAAGAGAGACCCAGTACTTC,CSARGVAGVVGRETQYF